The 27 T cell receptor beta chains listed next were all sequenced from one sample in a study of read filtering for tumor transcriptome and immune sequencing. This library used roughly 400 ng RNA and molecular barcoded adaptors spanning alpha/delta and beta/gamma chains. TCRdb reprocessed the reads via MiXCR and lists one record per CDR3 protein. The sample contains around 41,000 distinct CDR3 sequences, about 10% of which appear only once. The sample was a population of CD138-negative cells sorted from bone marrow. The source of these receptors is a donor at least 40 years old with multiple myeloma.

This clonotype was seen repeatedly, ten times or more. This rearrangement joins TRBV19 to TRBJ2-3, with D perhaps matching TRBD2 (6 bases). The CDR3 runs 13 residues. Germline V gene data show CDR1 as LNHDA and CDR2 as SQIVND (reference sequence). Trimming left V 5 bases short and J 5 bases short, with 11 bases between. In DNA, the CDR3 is TGTGCCAGTAGTGGGGACGGGGGAGATACGCAGTATTTT. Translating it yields CASSGDGGDTQYF.

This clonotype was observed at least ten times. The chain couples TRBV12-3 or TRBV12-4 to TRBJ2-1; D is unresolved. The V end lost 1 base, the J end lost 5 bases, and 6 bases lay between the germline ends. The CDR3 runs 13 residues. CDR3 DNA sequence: TGTGCCAGCAGTTTAGACAGCAACAATGAGCAGTTCTTC. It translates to CASSLDSNNEQFF.

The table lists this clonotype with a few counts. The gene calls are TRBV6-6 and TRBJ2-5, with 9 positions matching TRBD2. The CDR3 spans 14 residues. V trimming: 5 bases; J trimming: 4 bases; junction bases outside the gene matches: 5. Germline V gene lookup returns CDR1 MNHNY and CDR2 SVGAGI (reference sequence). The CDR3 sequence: CASSPSGGIETQYF. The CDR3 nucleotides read TGTGCCAGCAGTCCGAGCGGGGGGATAGAGACCCAGTACTTC.

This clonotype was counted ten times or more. CDR3 in DNA: TGCAGTGCCATTTCCAGGGGGAACTATGGCTACACCTTC. Protein: CSAISRGNYGYTF. The V and J genes are TRBV20-1 and TRBJ1-2; 7 bases line up with TRBD1. Trimming at V came to 6 bases and at J to 2 bases, leaving 6 bases not matched to a gene. CDR3 length: 13 amino acids. Germline V gene data show CDR1 as DFQATT and CDR2 as SNEGSKA (reference sequence).

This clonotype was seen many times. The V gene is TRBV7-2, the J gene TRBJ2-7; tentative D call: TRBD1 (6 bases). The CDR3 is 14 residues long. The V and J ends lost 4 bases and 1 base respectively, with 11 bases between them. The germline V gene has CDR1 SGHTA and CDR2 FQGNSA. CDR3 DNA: TGTGCCAGCAGCTCCTGGGACAATTCCTACGAGCAGTACTTC. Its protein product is CASSSWDNSYEQYF.

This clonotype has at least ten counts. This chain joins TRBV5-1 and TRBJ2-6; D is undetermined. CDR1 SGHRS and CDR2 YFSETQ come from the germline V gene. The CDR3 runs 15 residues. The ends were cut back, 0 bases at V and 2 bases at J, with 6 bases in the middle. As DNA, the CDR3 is TGCGCCAGCAGCTTGGTTGGGACTGGGGCCAACGTCCTGACTTTC. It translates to CASSLVGTGANVLTF.

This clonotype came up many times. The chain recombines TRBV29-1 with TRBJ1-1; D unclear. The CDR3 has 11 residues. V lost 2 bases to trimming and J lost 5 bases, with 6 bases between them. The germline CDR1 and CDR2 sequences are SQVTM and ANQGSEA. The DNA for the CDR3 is TGCAGCGTTGAAACTGGTACTGAAGCTTTCTTT. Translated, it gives CSVETGTEAFF.

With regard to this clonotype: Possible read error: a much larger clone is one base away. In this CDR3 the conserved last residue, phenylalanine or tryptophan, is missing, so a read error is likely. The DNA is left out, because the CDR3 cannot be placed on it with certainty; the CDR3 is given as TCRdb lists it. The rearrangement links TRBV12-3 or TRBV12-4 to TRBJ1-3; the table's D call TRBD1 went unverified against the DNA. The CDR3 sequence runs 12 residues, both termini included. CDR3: CASSNKRTRVYL.

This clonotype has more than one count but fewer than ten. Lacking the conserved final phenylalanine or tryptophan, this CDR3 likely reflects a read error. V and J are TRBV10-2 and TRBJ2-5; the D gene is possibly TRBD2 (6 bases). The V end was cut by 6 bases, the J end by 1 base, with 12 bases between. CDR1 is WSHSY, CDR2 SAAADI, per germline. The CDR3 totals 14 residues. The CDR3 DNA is TGCGCCAGCAGGTCTCTAGCGATCCAAGAGACCCAGTACTTA. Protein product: CASRSLAIQETQYL.

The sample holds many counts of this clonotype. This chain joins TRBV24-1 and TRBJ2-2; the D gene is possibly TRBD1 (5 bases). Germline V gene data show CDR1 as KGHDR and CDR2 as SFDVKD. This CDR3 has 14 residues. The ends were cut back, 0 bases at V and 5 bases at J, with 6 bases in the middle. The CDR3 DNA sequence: TGTGCCACCAGTGATTTGAGACAGACCGGGGAGCTGTTTTTT. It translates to CATSDLRQTGELFF.

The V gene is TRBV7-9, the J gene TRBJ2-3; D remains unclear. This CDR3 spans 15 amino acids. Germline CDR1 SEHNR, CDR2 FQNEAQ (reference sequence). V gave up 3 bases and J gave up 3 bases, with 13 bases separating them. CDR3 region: CASSLTPPDTDTQYF. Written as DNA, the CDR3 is TGTGCCAGCAGCTTGACACCACCCGATACAGATACGCAGTATTTT.

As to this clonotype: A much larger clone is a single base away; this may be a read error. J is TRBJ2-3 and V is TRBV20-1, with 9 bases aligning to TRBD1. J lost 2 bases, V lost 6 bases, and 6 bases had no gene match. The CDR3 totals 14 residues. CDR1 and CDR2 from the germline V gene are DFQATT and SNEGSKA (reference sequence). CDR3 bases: TGCAGTGCCCCGGGACAGGGAAACACAGATACGCAGTATTTT. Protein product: CSAPGQGNTDTQYF.

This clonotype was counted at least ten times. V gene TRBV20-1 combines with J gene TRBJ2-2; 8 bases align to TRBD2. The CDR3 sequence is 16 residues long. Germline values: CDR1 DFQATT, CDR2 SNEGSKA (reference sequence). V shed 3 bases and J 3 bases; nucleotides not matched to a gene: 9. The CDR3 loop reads CSARAPTAGDTGELFF. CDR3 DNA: TGCAGTGCTAGGGCCCCTACAGCGGGGGACACCGGGGAGCTGTTTTTT.

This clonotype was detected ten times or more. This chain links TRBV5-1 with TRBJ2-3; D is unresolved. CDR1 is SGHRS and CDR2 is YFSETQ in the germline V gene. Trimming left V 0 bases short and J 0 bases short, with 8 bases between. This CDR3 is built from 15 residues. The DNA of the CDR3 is TGCGCCAGCAGCTTGGGATGGGGAAGCACAGATACGCAGTATTTT. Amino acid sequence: CASSLGWGSTDTQYF.

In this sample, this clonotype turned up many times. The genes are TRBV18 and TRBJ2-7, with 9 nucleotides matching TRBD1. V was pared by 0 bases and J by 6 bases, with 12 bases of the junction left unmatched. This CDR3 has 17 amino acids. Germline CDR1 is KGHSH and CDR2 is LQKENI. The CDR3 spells CASSPPDFGTGTREQYF. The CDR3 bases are TGTGCCAGCTCACCACCGGATTTCGGGACAGGGACCCGCGAGCAGTACTTC. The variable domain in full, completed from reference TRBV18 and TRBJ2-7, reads NAGVMQNPRHLVRRRGQEARLRCSPMKGHSHVYWYRQLPEEGLKFMVYLQKENIIDESGMPKERFSAEFPKEGPSILRIQQVVRGDSAAYFCASSPPDFGTGTREQYFGPGTRLTVT.

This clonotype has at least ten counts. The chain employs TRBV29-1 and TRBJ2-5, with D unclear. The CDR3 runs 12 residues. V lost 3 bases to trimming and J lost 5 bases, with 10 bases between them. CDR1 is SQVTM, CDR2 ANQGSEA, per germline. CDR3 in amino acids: CSVELSMETQYF. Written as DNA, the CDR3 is TGCAGCGTTGAGTTGTCTATGGAGACCCAGTACTTC.

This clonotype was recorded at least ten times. The CDR3 loop reads CSARQGGNTGELFF. DNA of the CDR3: TGCAGTGCTCGGCAGGGGGGGAACACCGGGGAGCTGTTTTTT. This chain links TRBV20-1 with TRBJ2-2; D is possibly TRBD1 (7 bases). Per the germline V gene, CDR1 is DFQATT and CDR2 is SNEGSKA (reference sequence). The length of the CDR3 is 14 residues. The V end was cut by 5 bases, the J end by 1 base, with 11 bases between.

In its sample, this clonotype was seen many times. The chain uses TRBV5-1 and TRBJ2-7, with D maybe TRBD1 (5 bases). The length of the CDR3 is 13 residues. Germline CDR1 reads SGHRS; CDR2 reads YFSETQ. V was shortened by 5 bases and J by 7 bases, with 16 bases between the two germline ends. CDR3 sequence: CASRGQGPGEQYF. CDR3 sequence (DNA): TGCGCCAGCAGGGGGCAGGGCCCCGGGGAGCAGTACTTC.

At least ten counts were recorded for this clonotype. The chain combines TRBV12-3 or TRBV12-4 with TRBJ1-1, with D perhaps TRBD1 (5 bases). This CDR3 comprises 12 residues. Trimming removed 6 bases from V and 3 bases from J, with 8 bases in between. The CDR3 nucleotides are TGTGCCAGCAGGCCGGGGGACACTGAAGCTTTCTTT. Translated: CASRPGDTEAFF.

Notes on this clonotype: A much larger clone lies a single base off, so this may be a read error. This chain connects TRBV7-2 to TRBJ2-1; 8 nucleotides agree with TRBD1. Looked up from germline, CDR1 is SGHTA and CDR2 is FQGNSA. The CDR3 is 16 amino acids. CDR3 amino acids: CASSIRTGWGVNGQFF. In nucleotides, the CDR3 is TGTGCCAGCAGCATACGGACAGGGTGGGGGGTCAATGGGCAGTTCTTC.

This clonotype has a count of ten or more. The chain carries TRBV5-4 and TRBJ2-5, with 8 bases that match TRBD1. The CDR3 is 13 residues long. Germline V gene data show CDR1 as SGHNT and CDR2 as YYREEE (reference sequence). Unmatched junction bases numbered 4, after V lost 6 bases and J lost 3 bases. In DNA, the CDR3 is TGTGCCAGCACCCAGGACAGGGAAGAGACCCAGTACTTC. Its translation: CASTQDREETQYF.

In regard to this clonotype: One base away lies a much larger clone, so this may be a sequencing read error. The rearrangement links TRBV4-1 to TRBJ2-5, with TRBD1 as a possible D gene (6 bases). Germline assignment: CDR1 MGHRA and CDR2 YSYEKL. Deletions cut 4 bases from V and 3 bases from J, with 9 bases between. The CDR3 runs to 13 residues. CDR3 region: CASSRTEKETQYF. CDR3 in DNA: TGCGCCAGCAGCCGGACAGAAAAAGAGACCCAGTACTTC.

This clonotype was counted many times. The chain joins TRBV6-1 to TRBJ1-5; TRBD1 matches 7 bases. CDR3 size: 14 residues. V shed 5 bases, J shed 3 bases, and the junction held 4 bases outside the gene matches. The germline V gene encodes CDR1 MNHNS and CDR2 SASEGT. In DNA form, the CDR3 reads TGTGCCAGCAGTCGCGACAGGGTCAATCAGCCCCAGCATTTT. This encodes CASSRDRVNQPQHF.

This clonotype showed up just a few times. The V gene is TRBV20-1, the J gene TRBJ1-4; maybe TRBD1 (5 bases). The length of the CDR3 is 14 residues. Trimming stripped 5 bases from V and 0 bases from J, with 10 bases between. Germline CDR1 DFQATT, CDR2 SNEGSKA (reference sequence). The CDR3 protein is CSAGTGSTNEKLFF. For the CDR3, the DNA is TGCAGTGCTGGTACAGGTTCAACTAATGAAAAACTGTTTTTT.

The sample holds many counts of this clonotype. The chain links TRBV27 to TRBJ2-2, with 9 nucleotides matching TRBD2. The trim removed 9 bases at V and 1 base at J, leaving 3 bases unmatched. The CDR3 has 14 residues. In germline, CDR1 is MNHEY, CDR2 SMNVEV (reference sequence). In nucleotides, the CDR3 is TGTGCCAGTCGACTAGCGGAGAACACCGGGGAGCTGTTTTTT. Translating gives CASRLAENTGELFF.

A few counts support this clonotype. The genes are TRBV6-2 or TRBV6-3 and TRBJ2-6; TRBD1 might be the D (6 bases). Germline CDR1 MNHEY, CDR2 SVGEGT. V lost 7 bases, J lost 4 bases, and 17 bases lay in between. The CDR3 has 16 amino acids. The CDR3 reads CASNRDMESGANVLTF. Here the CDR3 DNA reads TGTGCCAGCAACCGGGACATGGAATCGGGGGCCAACGTCCTGACTTTC.

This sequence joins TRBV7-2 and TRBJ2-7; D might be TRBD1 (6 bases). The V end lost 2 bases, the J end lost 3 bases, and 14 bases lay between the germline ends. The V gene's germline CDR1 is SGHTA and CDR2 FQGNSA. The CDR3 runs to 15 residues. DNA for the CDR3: TGTGCCAGCAGCTTATTGCAGGGGACATACTACGAGCAGTACTTC. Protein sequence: CASSLLQGTYYEQYF.